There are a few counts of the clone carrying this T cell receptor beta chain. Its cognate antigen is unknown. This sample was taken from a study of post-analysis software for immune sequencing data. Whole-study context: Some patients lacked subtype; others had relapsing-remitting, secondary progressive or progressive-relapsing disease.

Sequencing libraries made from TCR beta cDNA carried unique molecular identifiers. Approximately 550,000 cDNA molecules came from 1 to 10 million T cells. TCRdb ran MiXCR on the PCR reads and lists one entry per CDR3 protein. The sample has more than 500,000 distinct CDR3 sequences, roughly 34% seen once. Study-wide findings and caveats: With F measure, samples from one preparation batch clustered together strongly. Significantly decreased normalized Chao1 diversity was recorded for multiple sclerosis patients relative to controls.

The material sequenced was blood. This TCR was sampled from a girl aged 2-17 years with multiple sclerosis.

CDR3 DNA sequence: TGTGCCAGCTCCAACGTGCTGACAGCCCCGAAATACAATGAGCAGTTCTTC. Translating gives CASSNVLTAPKYNEQFF. The chain carries TRBV18 and TRBJ2-1; TRBD1 is a possible D gene (5 bases). Between the trimmed V and J ends, which lost 6 bases and 4 bases, there was a span of 22 bases. The CDR3 contains 17 residues. Germline CDR1 reads KGHSH; CDR2 reads LQKENI. The whole variable domain, remainder taken from reference TRBV18 and TRBJ2-1, is NAGVMQNPRHLVRRRGQEARLRCSPMKGHSHVYWYRQLPEEGLKFMVYLQKENIIDESGMPKERFSAEFPKEGPSILRIQQVVRGDSAAYFCASSNVLTAPKYNEQFFGPGTRLTVL.